One and the same sample provided the 7 T cell receptor beta chains below, sequenced in a study of T cell responses to AZD1222 COVID-19 vaccine. The protocol was immunoSEQ multiplex PCR, while the TCRdb copy is restricted to in-frame clones and leaves out a portion. The sample has over 100,000 clones, approximately 86% seen once. This sample comprised peripheral blood, obtained on day 0 of AZD1222 vaccination. Source of these receptors: an adult in good health.

The chain employs TRBV19 and TRBJ2-2; 7 bases fit TRBD2. V dropped 1 base and J dropped 0; count of bases not matched to a gene: 5. This CDR3 is built from 17 residues. Per the germline V gene, CDR1 is LNHDA and CDR2 is SQIVND (reference sequence). The DNA for the CDR3 is TGTGCCAGTAGTATAGGAGGGGCGGGGGCGAACACCGGGGAGCTGTTTTTT. The encoded protein is CASSIGGAGANTGELFF.

Points on this clone: Other DNA sequences in this sample translate to the same CDR3. The chain carries TRBV27 and TRBJ2-5; 7 nucleotides agree with TRBD1. The CDR3 spans 14 residues. V lost 5 bases to trimming and J lost 5 bases; unmatched junction nucleotides: 8. Germline V gene sequence: CDR1 MNHEY, CDR2 SMNVEV (reference sequence). The CDR3: CASSLYRGGETQYF. In DNA, the CDR3 is TGTGCCAGCAGTCTATACAGGGGTGGGGAGACCCAGTACTTC.

Worth noting for this clone: The junction and the germline gene differ at one end; a read error may be behind it. J is TRBJ1-4 and V is TRBV4-3; 9 bases are a match to TRBD1. CDR1 LGHNA and CDR2 YSLEER come from the germline V gene. The CDR3 is 10 residues long. CDR3 residues: CASSHGQGIF. In DNA form, the CDR3 reads TGCGCCAGCAGCCACGGACAGGGGATTTTT.

This chain's CDR3 is CASSSAFTGELFF. DNA of the CDR3: TGCGCCAGCAGCTCAGCCTTCACCGGGGAGCTGTTTTTT. The chain combines TRBV5-1 with TRBJ2-2; no clear D. V was cut by 3 bases and J by 4 bases, with 7 bases left in between. The CDR3 covers 13 residues. CDR1 and CDR2 from the germline V gene are SGHRS and YFSETQ.

The gene calls are TRBV5-4 and TRBJ2-7; 11 bases fit TRBD2. The length of the CDR3 is 15 residues. Trimming cost V 1 base and J 5 bases; bases outside gene matches: 5. Germline values: CDR1 SGHNT, CDR2 YYREEE (reference sequence). As DNA, the CDR3 is TGTGCCAGCAGCTTGCGCCTAGCGGGAGGCGACGAGCAGTACTTC. Translation: CASSLRLAGGDEQYF.

The chain is built from TRBV7-2 and TRBJ2-1; the match to TRBD2 covers 10 bases. Unmatched junction bases numbered 5, after V lost 5 bases and J lost 4 bases. The germline CDR1 and CDR2 sequences are SGHTA and FQGNSA. This CDR3 has 15 amino acids. The CDR3 loop is CASSTSTSGYNEQFF. For the CDR3, the DNA is TGTGCCAGCAGCACATCGACTAGCGGGTACAATGAGCAGTTCTTC. Based on the CDR3 plus reference TRBV7-2 and TRBJ2-1, the full variable domain is GAGVSQSPSNKVTEKGKDVELRCDPISGHTALYWYRQSLGQGLEFLIYFQGNSAPDKSGLPSDRFSAERTGGSVSTLTIQRTQQEDSAVYLCASSTSTSGYNEQFFGPGTRLTVL.

The gene calls are TRBV7-2 and TRBJ2-7; weak D call: TRBD2 (5 bases). The germline gives CDR1 SGHTA, CDR2 FQGNSA. CDR3 length equals 14 residues. V lost 1 base to trimming and J lost 3 bases, with 10 bases between them. CDR3 loop: CASSLVHGIYEQYF. For the CDR3, the DNA is TGTGCCAGCAGCTTAGTCCACGGGATCTACGAGCAGTACTTC.